This T cell receptor (beta chain) was recorded in a study of blood T cell repertoires in COVID-19. On the study more broadly: The United States, Italy and Spain supplied acute and convalescent COVID-19 samples.

Per the original data handling: Estimation of nucleated cell counts relied on the amplification of reference gene primers. Produced via immunoSEQ multiplex PCR; TCRdb's table is partial and in-frame only. That table is the source of V, J and clone size, and D and trimming were worked out from the DNA. The sample contains about 140,000 clones, over 65% of which appear only once. The TCR was taken from a woman aged 80 or over with active or convalescent COVID-19. Sequencing used peripheral blood.

The CDR3 DNA reads as TGTGCCAGCAGTTTCTATGAGGGGGCTGCCTACGAGCAGTACTTC. Its protein is CASSFYEGAAYEQYF. J is TRBJ2-7 and V is TRBV6-5; TRBD1 agrees at 7 bases. The CDR3 length is 15 residues. The J segment lost 2 bases and the V segment lost 4 bases, leaving 8 bases of the junction unmatched. Per germline, CDR1 MNHEY and CDR2 SVGAGI.